The 7 T cell receptor beta chains in this list originate from one sample, sequenced in a study of shared clonotypes between healthy human individuals. The protocol was immunoSEQ multiplex PCR, while the TCRdb copy is restricted to in-frame clones and leaves out a portion. The profile shows some 1 million clones, about 74% of them singletons. The specimen was memory CD4+ T cells sorted from blood. Subset reported: CD45RA-negative fraction. The receptors originated from a man between 18 and 29 years old in good health.

The chain joins TRBV27 to TRBJ1-2, with a tentative D call TRBD1 (5 bases). The germline CDR1 and CDR2 sequences are MNHEY and SMNVEV (reference sequence). With 3 bases removed from V and 2 bases from J, the gap between germline ends came to 19 bases. The CDR3 is 17 residues long. The CDR3 protein is CASSFRIGTEINYGYTF. CDR3 bases: TGTGCCAGCAGTTTCCGGATTGGGACGGAGATAAACTATGGCTACACCTTC.

The chain carries TRBV7-2 and TRBJ2-3; weak D call: TRBD1 (5 bases). Germline V gives CDR1 SGHTA, CDR2 FQGNSA. CDR3 size: 15 residues. The ends were cut back, 7 bases at V and 1 base at J, with 15 bases in the middle. The CDR3 protein is CASTLRGRRTDTQYF. CDR3 bases: TGTGCCAGCACCCTAAGGGGCCGGCGCACAGATACGCAGTATTTT.

CDR3 nucleotide sequence: TGTGCCAGCAGCTTGTTACTAGCGGGGCAGGACAATGAGCAGTTCTTC. This encodes CASSLLLAGQDNEQFF. This chain links TRBV5-4 with TRBJ2-1, with 10 nucleotides matching TRBD2. The CDR3 is 16 residues long. The V gene end was trimmed by 1 base and the J gene end by 5 bases; junction bases not matched to a gene: 6. CDR1 and CDR2 (germline): SGHNT, YYREEE (reference sequence).

There are a few counts of this clone. The chain couples TRBV28 to TRBJ1-1; no reliable D call. Trimming removed 2 bases from V and 8 bases from J, with 15 bases in between. CDR1 and CDR2 (germline): MDHEN, SYDVKM. The CDR3 length is 14 residues. The chain's CDR3 is CASSLGFTQREAFF. CDR3 in DNA: TGTGCCAGCAGTTTAGGGTTCACTCAACGAGAAGCTTTCTTT.

V is TRBV18 and J is TRBJ2-3; TRBD2 matches at 8 bases. This CDR3 is built from 16 residues. Trimming removed 6 bases from V and 2 bases from J; junction bases left unmatched: 10. Germline assignment: CDR1 KGHSH and CDR2 LQKENI. This CDR3 reads CASSRTAGDLTDTQYF. CDR3 coding DNA: TGTGCCAGCTCCAGAACAGCGGGAGACCTCACAGATACGCAGTATTTT. Full variable domain (rest looked up from reference TRBV18 and TRBJ2-3): NAGVMQNPRHLVRRRGQEARLRCSPMKGHSHVYWYRQLPEEGLKFMVYLQKENIIDESGMPKERFSAEFPKEGPSILRIQQVVRGDSAAYFCASSRTAGDLTDTQYFGPGTRLTVL.

DNA of the CDR3: TGCGCCAGCAGTGCTGGGGGCGGCAATGAGCAGTTCTTC. It specifies CASSAGGGNEQFF. This chain uses TRBV10-1 with TRBJ2-1; D perhaps matches TRBD1 (6 bases). V dropped 4 bases and J dropped 6 bases, with 10 bases sitting between them. The CDR3 has 13 amino acids. From germline, CDR1 is WNHNN and CDR2 SYGVQD (reference sequence).

To note about this clone: The same CDR3 is also encoded by other DNA sequences in this sample. V and J are TRBV19 and TRBJ1-5, with D hard to call. Looked up from germline, CDR1 is LNHDA and CDR2 is SQIVND (reference sequence). Trimming removed 1 base at V and 7 bases at J, with 5 bases between. CDR3 length: 12 amino acids. The CDR3 loop is CASSIGYQPQHF. DNA of the CDR3: TGTGCCAGTAGTATAGGGTACCAGCCCCAGCATTTT.